These T cell receptor beta chains were read from a single sample in a study of T cell repertoires in cytomegalovirus infection. A single record per CDR3 protein comes from TCRdb applying MiXCR to the reads. The profile shows 700,000 to 950,000 distinct CDR3 sequences, 30% to 35% of them singletons. These receptors' antigens are unknown. The sample consisted of cultured CD8+ T cells from PBMCs, taken from culture after CMV antigen stimulation. The receptor source for this set is a human donor in good health (CMV status not recorded). Some clones in this sample may be carry-over from other donors' samples. Both conserved end residues are part of each CDR3. A D gene is named only where the DNA matches it firmly. Only part of the rows carry a size: once, few, many, or a class if the clone is expanded.

v_gene	d_gene	abundance	j_gene	CDR3aa	CDR3nt
TRBV19	NA	NA	TRBJ2-7	CASSIGTPRTYEQYF	TGTGCCAGTAGTATCGGGACTCCGCGAACCTACGAGCAGTACTTC
TRBV20-1	TRBD2	few	TRBJ2-3	CSARGRLAGGLTDTQYF	TGCAGTGCTAGAGGCCGACTAGCGGGGGGCCTTACAGATACGCAGTATTTT
TRBV10-3	NA	few	TRBJ1-2	CAISEGQGTYGYTF	TGTGCCATCAGTGAGGGGCAGGGGACCTATGGCTACACCTTC
TRBV28	TRBD1	NA	TRBJ2-5	CASSFPGQGFEQETQYF	TGTGCCAGCAGTTTCCCCGGACAGGGGTTCGAACAAGAGACCCAGTACTTC
TRBV7-2	NA	many	TRBJ2-1	CASSLDPRSHEQFF	TGTGCCAGCAGCTTAGACCCTAGGTCTCATGAGCAGTTCTTC
TRBV5-4	TRBD1	many	TRBJ1-2	CASSLVGTGANYGYTF	TGTGCCAGCAGCTTGGTTGGGACAGGGGCAAACTATGGCTACACCTTC
TRBV29-1	TRBD1	NA	TRBJ1-2	CSARQGSGYTF	TGCAGCGCCAGACAGGGAAGTGGCTACACCTTC
TRBV5-1	NA	NA	TRBJ1-6	CASSLESGSPLHF	TGCGCCAGCAGCTTGGAGTCGGGATCACCCCTCCACTTT
TRBV6-5	NA	few	TRBJ1-5	CASSYGGGMGNQPQHF	TGTGCCAGCAGTTATGGGGGGGGAATGGGCAATCAGCCCCAGCATTTT
TRBV4-3	TRBD1	NA	TRBJ2-1	CASSPRRTGGGYNEQFF	TGCGCCAGCAGCCCCCGCCGGACAGGGGGCGGGTACAATGAGCAGTTCTTC
TRBV7-9	NA	NA	TRBJ2-4	CASSLQGENIQYF	TGTGCCAGCAGCTTACAGGGAGAAAACATTCAGTACTTC
TRBV12-3/TRBV12-4	TRBD1	few	TRBJ1-1	CASSPPGQGITEAFF	TGTGCCAGCAGTCCCCCGGGACAGGGGATAACTGAAGCTTTCTTT
TRBV15	NA	few	TRBJ2-5	CATSRDASNQETQYF	TGTGCCACCAGCAGAGATGCTTCCAACCAAGAGACCCAGTACTTC
TRBV6-7	TRBD2	NA	TRBJ2-3	CASSSTGTGGGADTQYF	TGTGCCAGCAGTTCCACCGGGACTGGCGGGGGGGCAGATACGCAGTATTTT
TRBV19	TRBD2	many	TRBJ2-1	CASSMGGGTYNEQFF	TGTGCCAGTAGTATGGGCGGGGGTACCTACAATGAGCAGTTCTTC
TRBV5-4	NA	NA	TRBJ2-3	CAIPGGPGTQYF	TGTGCCATCCCAGGGGGGCCGGGTACGCAGTATTTT
TRBV23-1	NA	NA	TRBJ2-3	CASSFQSTDTQYF	TGCGCCAGCAGTTTCCAGTCCACAGATACGCAGTATTTT
TRBV25-1	NA	NA	TRBJ1-4	CATGPPGEKLFF	TGTGCCACGGGCCCTCCGGGGGAAAAACTGTTTTTT
TRBV6-6	NA	NA	TRBJ1-1	CASSYLASVGTEAFF	TGTGCCAGCAGTTACTTGGCATCGGTTGGCACTGAAGCTTTCTTT
TRBV6-2/TRBV6-3	NA	NA	TRBJ2-3	CVSRPLGPRVGDTQYF	TGTGTCAGCAGGCCACTTGGACCCAGGGTGGGGGATACGCAGTATTTT
TRBV29-1	NA	NA	TRBJ1-1	CSVEPSRVAFF	TGCAGCGTTGAGCCTTCCAGGGTAGCTTTCTTT
TRBV4-1	NA	NA	TRBJ2-1	CASSRDLGANEQFF	TGCGCCAGCAGCCGGGACCTCGGGGCCAATGAGCAGTTCTTC
TRBV14	NA	NA	TRBJ1-3	CASSQDGFSGNTIYF	TGTGCCAGCAGCCAAGACGGGTTCTCTGGAAACACCATATATTTT
TRBV6-1	TRBD1	NA	TRBJ2-2	CASSRGQGVSGELFF	TGTGCCAGCAGTCGGGGACAGGGTGTCTCCGGGGAGCTGTTTTTT
TRBV6-6	NA	NA	TRBJ2-1	CASCQEVNEQFF	TGTGCCAGCTGTCAGGAGGTGAATGAGCAGTTCTTC
TRBV5-4	TRBD2	NA	TRBJ2-7	CASNSRGGYEQYF	TGTGCCAGCAACTCCCGGGGGGGGTACGAGCAGTACTTC
TRBV11-2	NA	few	TRBJ1-2	CASSLGTVDGYTF	TGTGCCAGCAGCTTAGGAACCGTAGATGGCTACACCTTC
TRBV9	NA	few	TRBJ2-1	CASSVASGSTVYNEQFF	TGTGCCAGCAGCGTAGCCAGCGGATCAACTGTTTACAATGAGCAGTTCTTC
TRBV4-3	TRBD2	few	TRBJ2-3	CASSPAGTSGGALTDTQYF	TGCGCCAGCAGCCCAGCCGGGACTAGCGGGGGGGCTCTTACAGATACGCAGTATTTT
TRBV5-1	TRBD2	NA	TRBJ2-7	CASSTGLASYEQYF	TGCGCCAGCAGCACGGGACTAGCGTCCTACGAGCAGTACTTC
TRBV6-5	NA	NA	TRBJ2-3	CASSYGPIPTDTQYF	TGTGCCAGCAGTTACGGTCCGATCCCCACAGATACGCAGTATTTT
TRBV4-1	TRBD1	few	TRBJ2-2	CASEGQGYTGELFF	TGCGCCAGCGAGGGACAGGGGTATACCGGGGAGCTGTTTTTT
TRBV20-1	NA	NA	TRBJ1-2	CSARDIQGTGGYTF	TGCAGTGCTAGAGACATACAGGGAACCGGTGGCTACACCTTC